The 29 T cell receptor beta chains given below trace back to one sample, sequenced in a study of T cell responses to AZD1222 COVID-19 vaccine. Sequencing used immunoSEQ multiplex PCR; TCRdb keeps in-frame clones, though not all of them. The data show 100,000 to 150,000 clones, with 93% seen just once and about 5% held by the top ten. Sequenced here: peripheral blood, sampled on day 0 of AZD1222 vaccination. The receptors stem from an adult in good health.

The chain is built from TRBV18 and TRBJ2-7, with D perhaps matching TRBD1 (6 bases). The V and J ends lost 3 bases and 4 bases respectively, with 13 bases between them. The germline V gene has CDR1 KGHSH and CDR2 LQKENI. The CDR3 spans 14 residues. CDR3 loop: CASSPQTGSYEQYF. Here the CDR3 DNA reads TGTGCCAGCTCACCGCAGACAGGTTCTTACGAGCAGTACTTC.

The chain has TRBV11-2 and TRBJ2-7; D ambiguous. CDR3 length: 15 amino acids. V lost 7 bases, J lost 0 bases, and 16 bases lay in between. CDR1 and CDR2 (germline): SGHAT, FQNNGV. CDR3 protein: CASNFFGGSSYEQYF. The CDR3, as DNA: TGTGCCAGCAACTTCTTTGGCGGAAGCTCCTACGAGCAGTACTTC.

CDR3 coding DNA: TGTGCCAGCAGCTTGAGCAAGACCGGGGAGCTGTTTTTT. Its translation is CASSLSKTGELFF. V gene TRBV5-4 combines with J gene TRBJ2-2; the D is unclear. Germline V gives CDR1 SGHNT, CDR2 YYREEE (reference sequence). The CDR3 is 13 amino acids. The V gene lost 1 base and the J gene lost 5 bases, with 6 bases spanning the gap.

The rearrangement uses TRBV27 and TRBJ1-5; TRBD1 agrees at 9 bases. Germline trimming cut 3 bases from V and 7 bases from J; bases unmatched to any gene: 4. The germline gives CDR1 MNHEY, CDR2 SMNVEV (reference sequence). The CDR3 spans 14 residues. As DNA, the CDR3 is TGTGCCAGCAGTTTGGGACAGGGCGGGCAGCCCCAGCATTTT. Amino acids: CASSLGQGGQPQHF.

The chain joins TRBV18 to TRBJ1-5; D is possibly TRBD1 (5 bases). CDR3 size: 12 residues. CDR1 and CDR2 (germline): KGHSH, LQKENI. Trimming pared 0 bases from V and 9 bases from J, leaving 6 bases between. The CDR3: CASSPPGGPQHF. CDR3 sequence (DNA): TGTGCCAGCTCACCACCGGGGGGGCCCCAGCATTTT.

This sequence joins TRBV19 and TRBJ1-1; 9 bases fit TRBD1. Trimming removed 3 bases from V and 5 bases from J; junction bases left unmatched: 4. The length of the CDR3 is 14 residues. From germline, CDR1 is LNHDA and CDR2 SQIVND (reference sequence). The CDR3 reads CASSIWDRETEAFF. CDR3 in DNA: TGTGCCAGTAGTATTTGGGACAGGGAAACTGAAGCTTTCTTT.

This clone has more than one count but fewer than ten. V gene TRBV30 combines with J gene TRBJ1-3, with D uncertain. V dropped 4 bases and J dropped 4 bases, with 5 bases sitting between them. CDR3 length: 11 residues. The germline V gene has CDR1 GTSNPN and CDR2 SVGIG (reference sequence). The CDR3 spells CAWTLGNTIYF. The CDR3 region has the DNA TGTGCCTGGACACTCGGAAACACCATATATTTT.

This rearrangement joins TRBV3-1 (or the pseudogene TRBV3-2) to TRBJ1-6; tentative D call: TRBD1 (5 bases). V lost 4 bases and J lost 0, with 10 bases in between. CDR3 length: 16 amino acids. Germline CDR1 reads LGHDT; CDR2 reads YNNKEL (reference sequence). Written as DNA, the CDR3 is TGTGCCAGCAGCCGGGGCCAAAGCTCCTATAATTCACCCCTCCACTTT. Amino acids: CASSRGQSSYNSPLHF.

In this sample, this clone turned up a few times. The gene calls are TRBV24-1 and TRBJ2-7, with 11 bases lining up with TRBD2. V lost 4 bases, J lost 2 bases, and 6 bases stayed unmatched. The germline V gene encodes CDR1 KGHDR and CDR2 SFDVKD. The CDR3 has 16 residues. The CDR3 spells CATSDEGTSGAYEQYF. For the CDR3, the DNA is TGTGCCACCAGTGACGAGGGGACTAGCGGTGCCTACGAGCAGTACTTC.

The gene calls are TRBV5-8 and TRBJ2-3; the D call may be TRBD1 or TRBD2 (5 bases each). The CDR3 loop spans 14 amino acids. V lost 3 bases and J lost 2, with 10 bases in between. The germline V gene encodes CDR1 SGHTS and CDR2 YDEGEE. The CDR3 region has the DNA TGTGCCAGCAGCTCCGGGACGCTCACAGATACGCAGTATTTT. Translation gives CASSSGTLTDTQYF.

The chain employs TRBV2 and TRBJ2-7; TRBD2 aligns across 8 bases. Germline trimming cut 7 bases from V and 11 bases from J; bases unmatched to any gene: 10. Germline V gene sequence: CDR1 SNHLY, CDR2 FYNNEI. CDR3 length equals 12 residues. CDR3 DNA sequence: TGTGCCAGCATATCGGGGGGGGCTCGTGAGTACTTC. This translates into CASISGGAREYF.

This clone was detected once. V is TRBV6-5 and J is TRBJ2-3, with 9 nucleotides matching TRBD2. CDR3 size: 15 residues. J gave up 3 bases and V 6 bases, and 7 bases lay outside the gene matches. The germline gives CDR1 MNHEY, CDR2 SVGAGI. The CDR3 nucleotides read TGTGCCAGCAGCAGGACTAGCGCCGTTACAGATACGCAGTATTTT. Translation gives CASSRTSAVTDTQYF.

V gene TRBV11-3 combines with J gene TRBJ2-5; maybe TRBD1 (6 bases). This CDR3 has 13 residues. CDR1 SGHNT and CDR2 YENEEA come from the germline V gene. Trimming shortened V by 5 bases and J by 1 base, and 8 bases separated the two germline ends. CDR3 bases: TGTGCCAGCAGCGAGGACAGCCAAGAGACCCAGTACTTC. Translated, it gives CASSEDSQETQYF.

The chain recombines TRBV24-1 with TRBJ2-1; the D is unclear. Per the germline V gene, CDR1 is KGHDR and CDR2 is SFDVKD. V lost 7 bases, J lost 6 bases, and 18 bases lay in between. This CDR3 spans 15 amino acids. The CDR3 nucleotides read TGTGCCACCAGGGATCCCGACTCGGGTTCCAATGAGCAGTTCTTC. Protein: CATRDPDSGSNEQFF.

The rearrangement uses TRBV11-3 and TRBJ2-3, with 13 bases that match TRBD2. The V gene's germline CDR1 is SGHNT and CDR2 YENEEA. V lost 5 bases, J lost 2 bases, and 7 bases stayed unmatched. The CDR3 sequence is 17 residues long. The CDR3 region is CASSRRTSGGLTDTQYF. For the CDR3, the DNA is TGTGCCAGCAGCCGACGGACTAGCGGGGGCCTCACAGATACGCAGTATTTT.

The chain uses TRBV6-2 or TRBV6-3 and TRBJ1-1; D gene ambiguous. V was clipped by 4 bases and J by 4 bases, with 28 bases between them. This CDR3 is 19 amino acids long. From germline, CDR1 is MNHEY and CDR2 SVGEGT. The CDR3 here is CASSFPATTWGRAGTEAFF. The CDR3 coding sequence is TGTGCCAGCAGTTTTCCCGCGACAACATGGGGTAGGGCCGGCACTGAAGCTTTCTTT.

The chain is built from TRBV30 and TRBJ1-2; D not resolved. The CDR3 is made up of 12 amino acids. CDR1 is GTSNPN, CDR2 SVGIG, per germline (reference sequence). Deletions cut 5 bases from V and 8 bases from J, with 15 bases between. DNA for the CDR3: TGTGCCTGGGTGGGGTCAGGCGGCGGCTACACCTTC. Translated, it gives CAWVGSGGGYTF.

The chain recombines TRBV30 with TRBJ1-6; the match to TRBD1 covers 8 bases. CDR1 is GTSNPN, CDR2 SVGIG, per germline (reference sequence). The CDR3 has 18 residues. V dropped 4 bases and J dropped 5; count of bases not matched to a gene: 16. CDR3 nucleotide sequence: TGTGCCTGGACCAGGGGGCGGATGTCCTCTTTTAATAATTCACCCCTCCACTTT. Amino acid sequence: CAWTRGRMSSFNNSPLHF.

The chain couples TRBV29-1 to TRBJ2-3; D is undetermined. V lost 5 bases and J 2 bases, leaving 8 bases between the germline ends. From germline, CDR1 is SQVTM and CDR2 ANQGSEA. The CDR3 totals 12 residues. The CDR3: CSVSHPTDTQYF. Here the CDR3 DNA reads TGCAGCGTTTCTCACCCCACAGATACGCAGTATTTT.

The chain links TRBV19 to TRBJ1-1, with TRBD1 matching 9 bases. CDR1 and CDR2 (germline): LNHDA, SQIVND (reference sequence). CDR3 length: 18 residues. After removal of 8 bases from V and 6 bases from J, the junction contained 22 bases not matched to a gene. CDR3 sequence: CASDNWISTGGLYPEAFF. CDR3 nucleotides: TGTGCCAGTGATAATTGGATAAGCACAGGGGGCCTGTATCCTGAAGCTTTCTTT. The full variable domain, with the rest looked up from reference TRBV19 and TRBJ1-1, is DGGITQSPKYLFRKEGQNVTLSCEQNLNHDAMYWYRQDPGQGLRLIYYSQIVNDFQKGDIAEGYSVSREKKESFPLTVTSAQKNPTAFYLCASDNWISTGGLYPEAFFGQGTRLTVV.

The chain couples TRBV15 to TRBJ1-4; D gene uncertain. There are 15 residues in the CDR3. V was shortened by 0 bases and J by 5 bases, with 10 bases between the two germline ends. Germline V gene data show CDR1 as LNHNV and CDR2 as YYDKDF (reference sequence). The CDR3 region is CATSRDRFGNEKLFF. The CDR3 bases are TGTGCCACCAGCAGAGACAGGTTCGGGAATGAAAAACTGTTTTTT.

The CDR3, as DNA: TGTGCCAGTAGTATTGGGGACAGCTCCTACAATGAGCAGTTCTTC. Its translation: CASSIGDSSYNEQFF. The V and J genes are TRBV19 and TRBJ2-1; 7 bases match TRBD1. V lost 3 bases, J lost 0 bases, and 2 bases stayed unmatched. The CDR3 is 15 residues long. Germline CDR1 is LNHDA and CDR2 is SQIVND (reference sequence).

This clone was recorded a few times. The gene calls are TRBV13 and TRBJ1-1; D remains ambiguous. Germline V gene lookup returns CDR1 PRHDT and CDR2 FYEKMQ (reference sequence). CDR3 size: 14 residues. Trimming took 5 bases from V and 0 from J, leaving 10 bases between them. CDR3 sequence: CASSEVDMNTEAFF. DNA for the CDR3: TGTGCCAGCAGCGAGGTAGACATGAACACTGAAGCTTTCTTT.

V is TRBV24-1 and J is TRBJ1-1; D not resolved. The CDR3 has 8 amino acids. Germline assignment: CDR1 KGHDR and CDR2 SFDVKD. CDR3 sequence reads: CMETEAFF. CDR3 nucleotide sequence: TGTATGGAGACTGAAGCTTTCTTT.

The genes are TRBV28 and TRBJ1-1; the D is unclear. With 5 bases removed from V and 6 bases from J, the gap between germline ends came to 16 bases. This CDR3 contains 14 residues. Germline V gene lookup returns CDR1 MDHEN and CDR2 SYDVKM. The CDR3 loop is CASSGRAVISEAFF. The CDR3 bases are TGTGCCAGCAGTGGGCGGGCCGTTATATCTGAAGCTTTCTTT.

The CDR3 DNA follows: TGTGCCAGTAGTCAACGGGGGACCTTGGTGGATCAGCCCCAGCATTTT. Translating gives CASSQRGTLVDQPQHF. The gene calls are TRBV19 and TRBJ1-5; tentative D call: TRBD1 (5 bases). Deletions cut 5 bases from V and 5 bases from J, with 19 bases between. This CDR3 is 16 amino acids long. The germline V gene has CDR1 LNHDA and CDR2 SQIVND (reference sequence).

The gene calls are TRBV5-4 and TRBJ2-3; D is perhaps TRBD2 (6 bases). Trimming took off 0 bases at V and 3 bases at J, with 14 bases between the two ends. Per the germline V gene, CDR1 is SGHNT and CDR2 is YYREEE (reference sequence). The CDR3 length is 16 residues. As DNA, the CDR3 is TGTGCCAGCAGCTTGGGAGTCGGGGCGGGGACAGATACGCAGTATTTT. It encodes CASSLGVGAGTDTQYF.

The chain has TRBV5-8 and TRBJ1-2, with D maybe TRBD1 (5 bases). Trimming took 4 bases from V and 8 from J, leaving 15 bases between them. Per germline, CDR1 SGHTS and CDR2 YDEGEE. This CDR3 region has 13 residues. In nucleotides, the CDR3 is TGTGCCAGCAGCCCCGGGACTCGGGGAGGCTACACCTTC. This translates into CASSPGTRGGYTF.

This rearrangement joins TRBV3-1 (or the pseudogene TRBV3-2) to TRBJ1-1, with a weak D call TRBD1 (5 bases). V dropped 0 bases and J dropped 7 bases, with 15 bases sitting between them. The CDR3 has 15 residues. CDR1 and CDR2 from the germline V gene are LGHDT and YNNKEL (reference sequence). The CDR3 sequence is CASSQDGDWGDEAFF. The CDR3 DNA is TGTGCCAGCAGCCAAGATGGAGATTGGGGGGATGAAGCTTTCTTT.